These 2 T cell receptor beta chains were sequenced from one sample in a study of regulatory T cells in long-lasting Graves disease. Relying on iRepertoire HTBI primers and Arm-PCR of CDR3 regions, the team built TCR beta libraries. Using its own MiXCR run on the multiplex PCR reads, TCRdb lists one record per CDR3 protein. The sample contains about 520,000 distinct CDR3 sequences, more than 10% of which appear only once. Time point indicated: newly diagnosed GD, antithyroid drugs for less than 3 months. PBMC-extracted RNA yielded the TCR library. These data are also associated with another study on T cells in Graves' hyperthyroidism and ophthalmopathy.

Source: peripheral blood mononuclear cells (PBMCs), taken at new diagnosis, from a patient treated with antithyroid drugs. These TCRs come from a woman in her 30s with Graves disease.

There are many counts of this clonotype. The V gene is TRBV2, the J gene TRBJ1-1; D may be TRBD1 (6 bases). The ends were cut back, 5 bases at V and 3 bases at J, with 13 bases in the middle. The germline gives CDR1 SNHLY, CDR2 FYNNEI. CDR3 length equals 14 residues. In DNA, the CDR3 is TGTGCCAGCAGTAAAAGGACAGTCTACACTGAAGCTTTCTTT. Translation: CASSKRTVYTEAFF.

On this clonotype: Since no conserved phenylalanine or tryptophan closes the CDR3, a read error is the likely cause. The chain uses TRBV11-2 and TRBJ2-7; TRBD2 matches 12 bases. Trimming removed 5 bases from V and 6 bases from J; junction bases left unmatched: 2. The CDR3 has 13 amino acids. Germline V gene sequence: CDR1 SGHAT, CDR2 FQNNGV. CDR3 sequence (DNA): TGTGCCAGCAGCGGACTAGCGGGACTCGAGCAGTACCTC. Its protein product is CASSGLAGLEQYL.